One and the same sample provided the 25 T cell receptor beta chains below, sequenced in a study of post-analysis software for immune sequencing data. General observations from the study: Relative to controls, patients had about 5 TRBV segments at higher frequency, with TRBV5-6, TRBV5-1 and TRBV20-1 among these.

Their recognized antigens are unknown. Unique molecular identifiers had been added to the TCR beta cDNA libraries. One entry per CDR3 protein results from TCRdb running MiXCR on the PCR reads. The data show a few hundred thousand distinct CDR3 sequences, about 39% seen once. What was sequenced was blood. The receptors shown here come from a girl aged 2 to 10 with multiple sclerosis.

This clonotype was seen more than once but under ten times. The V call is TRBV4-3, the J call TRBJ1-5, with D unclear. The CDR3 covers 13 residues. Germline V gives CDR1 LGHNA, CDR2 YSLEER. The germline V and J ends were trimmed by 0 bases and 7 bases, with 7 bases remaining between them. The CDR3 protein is CASSQDVTQPQHF. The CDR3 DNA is TGCGCCAGCAGCCAAGACGTGACGCAGCCCCAGCATTTT.

The CDR3 loop is CASSSIGAGLYGYTF. CDR3 in DNA: TGTGCCAGCAGTTCGATTGGGGCGGGACTCTATGGCTACACCTTC. This chain connects TRBV6-5 to TRBJ1-2; a possible D gene is TRBD1 (5 bases). The CDR3 extends over 15 amino acids. Trimming cost V 4 bases and J 4 bases, with 16 bases left between them. Germline CDR1 MNHEY, CDR2 SVGAGI.

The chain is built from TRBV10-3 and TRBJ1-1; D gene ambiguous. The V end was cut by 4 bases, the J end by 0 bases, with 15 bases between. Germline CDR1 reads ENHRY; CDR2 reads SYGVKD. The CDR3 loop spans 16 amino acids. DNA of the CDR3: TGTGCCATCAGTGGGTTGAGTCCCTTGATGAACACTGAAGCTTTCTTT. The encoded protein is CAISGLSPLMNTEAFF.

The CDR3 DNA follows: TGCAGTGCTAGAGATAATCGACCAGACAGCTATGAAAAACTGTTTTTT. The encoded protein is CSARDNRPDSYEKLFF. The rearrangement joins TRBV20-1 to TRBJ1-4; a possible D gene is TRBD1 (5 bases). CDR1 and CDR2 (germline): DFQATT, SNEGSKA (reference sequence). CDR3 size: 16 residues. V lost 0 bases and J 6 bases, leaving 17 bases between the germline ends.

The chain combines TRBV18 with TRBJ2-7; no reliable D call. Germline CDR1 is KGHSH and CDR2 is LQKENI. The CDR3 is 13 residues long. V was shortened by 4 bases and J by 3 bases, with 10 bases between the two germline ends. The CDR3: CASSQKDRYEQYF. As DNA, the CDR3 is TGTGCCAGCTCACAAAAGGACCGCTACGAGCAGTACTTC.

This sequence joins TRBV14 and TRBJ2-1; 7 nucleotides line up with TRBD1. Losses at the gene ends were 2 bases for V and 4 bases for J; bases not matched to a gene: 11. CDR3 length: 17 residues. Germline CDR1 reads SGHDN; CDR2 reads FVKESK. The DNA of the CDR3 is TGTGCCAGCAGCCAAAGGCCGGGACAGAGGTTATACAATGAGCAGTTCTTC. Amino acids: CASSQRPGQRLYNEQFF. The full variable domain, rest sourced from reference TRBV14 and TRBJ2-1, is EAGVTQFPSHSVIEKGQTVTLRCDPISGHDNLYWYRRVMGKEIKFLLHFVKESKQDESGMPNNRFLAERTGGTYSTLKVQPAELEDSGVYFCASSQRPGQRLYNEQFFGPGTRLTVL.

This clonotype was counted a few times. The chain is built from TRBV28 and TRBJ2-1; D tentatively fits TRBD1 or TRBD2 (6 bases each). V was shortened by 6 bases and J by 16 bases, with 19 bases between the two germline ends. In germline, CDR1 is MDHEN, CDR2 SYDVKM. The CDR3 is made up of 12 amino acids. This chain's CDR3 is CASSLRGHEAFF. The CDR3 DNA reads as TGTGCCAGCAGCCTCCGGGGGCATGAAGCTTTCTTC.

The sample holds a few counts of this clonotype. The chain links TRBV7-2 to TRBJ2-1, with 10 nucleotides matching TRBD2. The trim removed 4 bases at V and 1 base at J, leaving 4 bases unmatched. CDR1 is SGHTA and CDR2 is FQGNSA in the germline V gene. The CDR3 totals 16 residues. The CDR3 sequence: CASSSLAGASYNEQFF. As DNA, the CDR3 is TGTGCCAGCAGCTCCCTAGCGGGAGCTTCCTACAATGAGCAGTTCTTC.

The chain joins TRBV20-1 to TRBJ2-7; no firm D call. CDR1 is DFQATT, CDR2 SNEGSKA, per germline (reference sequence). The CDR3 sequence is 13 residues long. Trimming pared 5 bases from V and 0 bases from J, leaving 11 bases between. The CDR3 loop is CSAPRTDSYEQYF. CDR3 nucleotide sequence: TGCAGTGCTCCTCGGACGGACTCCTACGAGCAGTACTTC.

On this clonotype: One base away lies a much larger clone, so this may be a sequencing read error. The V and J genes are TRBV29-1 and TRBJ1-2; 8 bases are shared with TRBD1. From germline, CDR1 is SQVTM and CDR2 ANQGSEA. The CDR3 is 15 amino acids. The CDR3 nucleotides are TGCAGCGTTGCCCAACGGACAGGGACTAACTATGACTACACCTTC. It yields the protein CSVAQRTGTNYDYTF.

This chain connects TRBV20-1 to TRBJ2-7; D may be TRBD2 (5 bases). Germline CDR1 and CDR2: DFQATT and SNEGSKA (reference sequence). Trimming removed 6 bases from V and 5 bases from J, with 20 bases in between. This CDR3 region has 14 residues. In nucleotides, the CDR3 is TGCAGTGCCCCGGACTTTTCCTCGTCTGACGAGCAGTACTTC. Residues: CSAPDFSSSDEQYF.

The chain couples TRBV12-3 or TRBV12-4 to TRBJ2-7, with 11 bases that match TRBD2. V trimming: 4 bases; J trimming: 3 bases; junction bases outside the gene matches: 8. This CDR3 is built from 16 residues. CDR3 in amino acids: CASSSLAGGPRYEQYF. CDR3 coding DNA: TGTGCCAGCAGTTCCCTAGCGGGGGGCCCCCGCTACGAGCAGTACTTC.

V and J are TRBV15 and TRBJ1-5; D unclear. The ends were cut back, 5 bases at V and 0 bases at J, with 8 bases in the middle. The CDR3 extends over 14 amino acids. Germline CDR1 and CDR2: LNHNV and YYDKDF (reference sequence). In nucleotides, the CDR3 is TGTGCCACCAGCTACAGCTATAGCAATCAGCCCCAGCATTTT. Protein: CATSYSYSNQPQHF. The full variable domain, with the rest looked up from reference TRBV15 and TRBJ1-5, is DAMVIQNPRYQVTQFGKPVTLSCSQTLNHNVMYWYQQKSSQAPKLLFHYYDKDFNNEADTPDNFQSRRPNTSFCFLDIRSPGLGDTAMYLCATSYSYSNQPQHFGDGTRLSIL.

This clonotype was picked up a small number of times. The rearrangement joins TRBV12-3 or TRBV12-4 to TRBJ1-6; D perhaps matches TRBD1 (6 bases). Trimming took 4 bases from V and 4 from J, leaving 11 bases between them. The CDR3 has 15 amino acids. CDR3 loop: CASSSPGAYNSPLHF. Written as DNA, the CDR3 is TGTGCCAGCAGTTCCCCGGGGGCTTATAATTCACCCCTCCACTTT.

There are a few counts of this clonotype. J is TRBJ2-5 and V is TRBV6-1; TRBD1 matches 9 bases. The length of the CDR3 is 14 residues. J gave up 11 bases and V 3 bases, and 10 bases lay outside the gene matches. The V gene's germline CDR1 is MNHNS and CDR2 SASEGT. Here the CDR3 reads CASSELDRGNEQYF. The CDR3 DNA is TGTGCCAGCAGTGAGCTGGACAGGGGTAATGAGCAGTACTTC.

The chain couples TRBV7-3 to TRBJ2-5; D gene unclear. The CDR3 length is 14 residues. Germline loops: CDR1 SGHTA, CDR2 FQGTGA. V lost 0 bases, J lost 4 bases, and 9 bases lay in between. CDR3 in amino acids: CASSLTLTRETQYF. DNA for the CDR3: TGTGCCAGCAGCTTAACCCTCACCAGAGAGACCCAGTACTTC.

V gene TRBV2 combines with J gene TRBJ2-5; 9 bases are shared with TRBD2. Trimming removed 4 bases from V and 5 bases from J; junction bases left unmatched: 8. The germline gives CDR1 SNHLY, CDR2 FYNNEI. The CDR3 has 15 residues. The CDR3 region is CASSGLAGYRETQYF. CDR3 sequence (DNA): TGTGCCAGCAGTGGGCTAGCGGGGTACCGTGAGACCCAGTACTTC.

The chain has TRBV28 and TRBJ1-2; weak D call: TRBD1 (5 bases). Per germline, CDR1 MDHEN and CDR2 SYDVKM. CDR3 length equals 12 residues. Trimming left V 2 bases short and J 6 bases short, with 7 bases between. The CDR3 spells CASSLMGHGYTF. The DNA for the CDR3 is TGTGCCAGCAGTTTAATGGGGCATGGCTACACCTTC.

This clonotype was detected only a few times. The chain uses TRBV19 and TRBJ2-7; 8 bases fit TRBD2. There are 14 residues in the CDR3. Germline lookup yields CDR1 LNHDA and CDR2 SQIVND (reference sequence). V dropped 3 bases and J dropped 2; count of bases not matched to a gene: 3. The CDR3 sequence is CASSIGRGAYEQYF. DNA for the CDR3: TGTGCCAGTAGTATCGGGAGGGGAGCCTACGAGCAGTACTTC.

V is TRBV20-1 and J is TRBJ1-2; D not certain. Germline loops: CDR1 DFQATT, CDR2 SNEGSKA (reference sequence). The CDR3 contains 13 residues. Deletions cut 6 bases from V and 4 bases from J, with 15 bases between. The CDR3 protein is CSASPSMTYGYTF. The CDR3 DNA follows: TGCAGTGCATCTCCCTCCATGACCTATGGCTACACCTTC.

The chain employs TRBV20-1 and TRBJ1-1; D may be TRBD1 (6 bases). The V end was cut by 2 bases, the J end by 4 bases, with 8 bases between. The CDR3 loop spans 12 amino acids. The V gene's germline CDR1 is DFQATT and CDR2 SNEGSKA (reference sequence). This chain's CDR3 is CSARPRGTEAFF. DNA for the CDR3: TGCAGTGCTAGACCCAGGGGCACTGAAGCTTTCTTT.

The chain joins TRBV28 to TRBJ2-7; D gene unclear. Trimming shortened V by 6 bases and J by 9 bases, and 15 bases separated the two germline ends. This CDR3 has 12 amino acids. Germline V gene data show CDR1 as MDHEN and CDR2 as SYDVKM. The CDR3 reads CASRGKVDGQYF. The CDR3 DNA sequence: TGTGCCAGCAGGGGTAAAGTCGACGGGCAGTACTTC.

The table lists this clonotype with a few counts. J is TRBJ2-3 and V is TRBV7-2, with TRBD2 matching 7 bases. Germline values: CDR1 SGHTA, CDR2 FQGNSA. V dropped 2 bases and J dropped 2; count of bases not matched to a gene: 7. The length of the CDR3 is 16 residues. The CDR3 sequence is CASSLQPAGNTDTQYF. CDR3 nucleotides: TGTGCCAGCAGCTTACAACCAGCGGGAAACACAGATACGCAGTATTTT.

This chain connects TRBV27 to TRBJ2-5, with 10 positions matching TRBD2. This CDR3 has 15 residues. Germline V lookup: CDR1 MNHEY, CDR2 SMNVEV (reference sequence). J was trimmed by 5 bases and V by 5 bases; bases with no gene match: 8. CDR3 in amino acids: CASSPFPSGGETQYF. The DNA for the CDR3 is TGTGCCAGCAGTCCCTTCCCTAGCGGGGGCGAGACCCAGTACTTC.

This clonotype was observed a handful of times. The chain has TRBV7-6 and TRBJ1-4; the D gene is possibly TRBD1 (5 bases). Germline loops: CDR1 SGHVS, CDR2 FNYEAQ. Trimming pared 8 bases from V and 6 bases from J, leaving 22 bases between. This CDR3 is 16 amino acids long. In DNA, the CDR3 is TGTGCCAGCGGCCCGTTCTTAGTGGGGCGCGATGAAAAACTGTTTTTT. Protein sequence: CASGPFLVGRDEKLFF.